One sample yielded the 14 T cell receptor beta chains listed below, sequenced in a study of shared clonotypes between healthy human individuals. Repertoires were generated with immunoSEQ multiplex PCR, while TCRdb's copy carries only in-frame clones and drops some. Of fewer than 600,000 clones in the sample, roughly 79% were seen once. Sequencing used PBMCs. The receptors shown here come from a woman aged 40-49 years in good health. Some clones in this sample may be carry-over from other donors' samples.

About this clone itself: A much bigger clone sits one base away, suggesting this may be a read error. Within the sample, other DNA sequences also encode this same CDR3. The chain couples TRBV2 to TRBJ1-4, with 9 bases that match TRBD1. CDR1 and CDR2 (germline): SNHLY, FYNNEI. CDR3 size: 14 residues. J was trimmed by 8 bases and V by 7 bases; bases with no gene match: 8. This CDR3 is CASNLGQGGEKLFF. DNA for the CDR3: TGTGCCAGCAACTTGGGACAGGGAGGCGAAAAACTGTTTTTT.

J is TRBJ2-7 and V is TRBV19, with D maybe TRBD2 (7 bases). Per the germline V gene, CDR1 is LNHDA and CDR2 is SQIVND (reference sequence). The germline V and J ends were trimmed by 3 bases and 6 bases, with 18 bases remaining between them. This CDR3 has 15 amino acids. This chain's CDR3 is CASSMSGGASFEQYF. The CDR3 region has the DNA TGTGCCAGTAGTATGTCGGGGGGCGCAAGTTTCGAGCAGTACTTC.

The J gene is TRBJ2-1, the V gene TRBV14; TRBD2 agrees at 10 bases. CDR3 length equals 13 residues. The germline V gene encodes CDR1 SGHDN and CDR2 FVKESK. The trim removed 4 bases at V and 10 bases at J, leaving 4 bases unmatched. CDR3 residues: CASSPPTSGEQFF. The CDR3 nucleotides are TGTGCCAGCAGCCCACCGACTAGCGGGGAGCAGTTCTTC.

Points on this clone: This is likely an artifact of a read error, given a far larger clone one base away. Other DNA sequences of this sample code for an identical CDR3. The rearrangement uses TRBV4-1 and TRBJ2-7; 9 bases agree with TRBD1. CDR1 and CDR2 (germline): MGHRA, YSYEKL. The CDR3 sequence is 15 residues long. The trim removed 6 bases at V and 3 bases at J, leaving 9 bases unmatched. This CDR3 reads CASSHPGTGLYEQYF. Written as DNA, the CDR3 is TGCGCCAGCAGTCACCCCGGGACAGGGCTCTACGAGCAGTACTTC.

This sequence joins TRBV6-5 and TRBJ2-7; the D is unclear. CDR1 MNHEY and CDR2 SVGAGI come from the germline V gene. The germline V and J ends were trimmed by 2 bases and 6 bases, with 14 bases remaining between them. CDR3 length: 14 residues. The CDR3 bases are TGTGCCAGCAGTTACCTCCGGAACCCCCGCGAGCAGTACTTC. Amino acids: CASSYLRNPREQYF.

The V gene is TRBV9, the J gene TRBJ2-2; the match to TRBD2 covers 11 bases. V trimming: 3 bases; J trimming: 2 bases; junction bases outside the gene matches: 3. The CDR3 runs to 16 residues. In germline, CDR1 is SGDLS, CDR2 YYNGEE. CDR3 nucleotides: TGTGCCAGCAGCGCCGGACTAGCGGGCAACACCGGGGAGCTGTTTTTT. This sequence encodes CASSAGLAGNTGELFF.

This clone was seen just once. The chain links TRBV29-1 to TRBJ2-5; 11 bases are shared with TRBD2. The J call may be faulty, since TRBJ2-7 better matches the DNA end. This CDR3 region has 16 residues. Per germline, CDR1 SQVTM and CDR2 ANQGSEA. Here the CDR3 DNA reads TGCAGCGTTGAAGCCCCGGGACTAGCGGAACCATACGAGCAGTACTTC. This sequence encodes CSVEAPGLAEPYEQYF.

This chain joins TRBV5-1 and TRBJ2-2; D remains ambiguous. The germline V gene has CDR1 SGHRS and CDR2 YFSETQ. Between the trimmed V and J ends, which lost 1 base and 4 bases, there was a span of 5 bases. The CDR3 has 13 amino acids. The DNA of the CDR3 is TGCGCCAGCAGCTTGACGACCACCGGGGAGCTGTTTTTT. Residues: CASSLTTTGELFF.

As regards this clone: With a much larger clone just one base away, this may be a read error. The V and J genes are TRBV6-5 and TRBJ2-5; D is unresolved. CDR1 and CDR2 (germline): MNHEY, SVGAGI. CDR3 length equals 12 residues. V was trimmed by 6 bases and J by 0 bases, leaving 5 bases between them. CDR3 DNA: TGTGCCAGCAGATCGTACCAAGAGACCCAGTACTTC. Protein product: CASRSYQETQYF.

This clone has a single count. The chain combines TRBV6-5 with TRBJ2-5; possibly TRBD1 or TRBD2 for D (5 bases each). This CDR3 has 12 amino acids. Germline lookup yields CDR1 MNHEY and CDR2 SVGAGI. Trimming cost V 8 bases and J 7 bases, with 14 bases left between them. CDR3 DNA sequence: TGTGCCAGCTATGGGACCAGCCGGACCCAGTACTTC. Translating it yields CASYGTSRTQYF.

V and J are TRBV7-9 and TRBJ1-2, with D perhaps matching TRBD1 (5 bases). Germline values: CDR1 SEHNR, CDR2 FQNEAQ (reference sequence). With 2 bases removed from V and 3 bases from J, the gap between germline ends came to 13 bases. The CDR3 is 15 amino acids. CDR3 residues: CASSLSLPGDYGYTF. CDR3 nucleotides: TGTGCCAGCAGCTTAAGCTTACCGGGGGACTATGGCTACACCTTC.

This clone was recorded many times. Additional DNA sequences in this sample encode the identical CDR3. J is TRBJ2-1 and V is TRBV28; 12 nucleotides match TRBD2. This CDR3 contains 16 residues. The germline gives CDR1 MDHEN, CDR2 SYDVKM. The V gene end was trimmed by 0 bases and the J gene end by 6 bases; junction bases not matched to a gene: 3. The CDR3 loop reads CASSLWTSGSRNEQFF. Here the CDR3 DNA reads TGTGCCAGCAGTTTATGGACTAGCGGGAGTCGCAATGAGCAGTTCTTC.

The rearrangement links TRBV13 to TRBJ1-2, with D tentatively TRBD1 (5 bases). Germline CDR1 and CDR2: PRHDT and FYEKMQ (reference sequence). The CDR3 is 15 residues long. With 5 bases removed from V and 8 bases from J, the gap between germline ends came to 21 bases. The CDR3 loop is CASSPHRDPIQGYTF. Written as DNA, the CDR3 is TGTGCCAGCAGCCCACACCGGGACCCTATTCAAGGCTACACCTTC.

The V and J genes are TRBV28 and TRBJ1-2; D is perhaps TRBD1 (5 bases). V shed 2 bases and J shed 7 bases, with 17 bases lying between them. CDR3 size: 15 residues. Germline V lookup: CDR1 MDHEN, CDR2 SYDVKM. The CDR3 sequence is CASSLRGELLRGYTF. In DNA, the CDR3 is TGTGCCAGCAGTTTAAGGGGCGAATTACTCCGTGGCTACACCTTC.